The 19 T cell receptor beta chains in this list originate from one sample, sequenced in a study of blood T cells in healthy people across ages. A second PCR, run for about 7 to 11 cycles, used a sample-barcoded 5' primer plus a J-beta primer mix. One entry per CDR3 protein results from TCRdb running MiXCR on the 5' RACE reads. The data show roughly 1.9 million distinct CDR3 sequences, 39% seen once. The specimen was blood. These receptors were taken from a human donor in good health.

The chain recombines TRBV28 with TRBJ1-5; D not certain. Germline CDR1 is MDHEN and CDR2 is SYDVKM. V was pared by 1 base and J by 3 bases, with 16 bases between. CDR3 size: 17 residues. In DNA form, the CDR3 reads TGTGCCAGCAGTTTATACGGGAGGTCGCAGTCCAATCAGCCCCAGCATTTT. This translates into CASSLYGRSQSNQPQHF. Combining the CDR3 with reference TRBV28 and TRBJ1-5 gives the whole variable domain DVKVTQSSRYLVKRTGEKVFLECVQDMDHENMFWYRQDPGLGLRLIYFSYDVKMKEKGDIPEGYSVSREKKERFSLILESASTNQTSMYLCASSLYGRSQSNQPQHFGDGTRLSIL.

The V gene is TRBV9, the J gene TRBJ1-2; D unclear. Germline assignment: CDR1 SGDLS and CDR2 YYNGEE. Trimming took 0 bases from V and 3 from J, leaving 9 bases between them. The CDR3 runs 14 residues. CDR3 amino acids: CASSVGGRDYGYTF. The CDR3 coding sequence is TGTGCCAGCAGCGTAGGAGGGCGCGACTATGGCTACACCTTC.

V is TRBV6-2 or TRBV6-3 and J is TRBJ2-1, with TRBD2 matching over 11 bases. V shed 6 bases and J 12 bases; nucleotides not matched to a gene: 13. The length of the CDR3 is 15 residues. Germline CDR1 is MNHEY and CDR2 is SVGEGT. DNA for the CDR3: TGTGCCAGCAGGGATAGCGGGGGGGCGACCTACCGGCAGTTCTTC. This translates into CASRDSGGATYRQFF.

About this clonotype: A junction end diverges from the germline sequence, so it may reflect a read error. The chain joins TRBV20-1 to TRBJ1-1; D call uncertain. The CDR3 has 14 amino acids. Germline V lookup: CDR1 DFQATT, CDR2 SNEGSKA (reference sequence). The DNA of the CDR3 is TGCGGTGCTAGAATTGACCTAACCACTACTGAAGCTTTCTTT. Protein: CGARIDLTTTEAFF.

The chain has TRBV4-3 and TRBJ2-1; D call uncertain. Trimming left V 1 base short and J 3 bases short, with 7 bases between. The germline gives CDR1 LGHNA, CDR2 YSLEER. The CDR3 has 14 residues. The CDR3 spells CASSQVPLYNEQFF. The CDR3 region has the DNA TGCGCCAGCAGCCAAGTGCCGCTCTACAATGAGCAGTTCTTC.

Here the CDR3 DNA reads TGTGCCAGCAGCTCTACAGGGTATGCGGGCTACACCTTC. Its protein product is CASSSTGYAGYTF. The chain employs TRBV7-3 and TRBJ1-2, with D perhaps matching TRBD1 (6 bases). Germline CDR1 reads SGHTA; CDR2 reads FQGTGA. The CDR3 extends over 13 amino acids. V was pared by 4 bases and J by 8 bases, with 14 bases between.

V gene TRBV12-3 or TRBV12-4 combines with J gene TRBJ1-3; possibly TRBD1 for D (5 bases). The CDR3 is 16 amino acids. V lost 5 bases and J 0 bases, leaving 14 bases between the germline ends. In nucleotides, the CDR3 is TGTGCCAGCAGTCCCCTGGGGGTTCTCTCTGGAAACACCATATATTTT. Its protein is CASSPLGVLSGNTIYF.

The chain combines TRBV28 with TRBJ2-6, with D tentatively TRBD1 (5 bases). V was cut by 5 bases and J by 2 bases, with 16 bases left in between. The CDR3 consists of 17 residues. Germline V gene data show CDR1 as MDHEN and CDR2 as SYDVKM. The CDR3 protein is CASSPVGAATGANVLTF. Written as DNA, the CDR3 is TGTGCCAGCAGTCCCGTTGGGGCAGCGACTGGGGCCAACGTCCTGACTTTC.

This rearrangement joins TRBV7-2 to TRBJ2-5; D possibly corresponds to TRBD1 (6 bases). In germline, CDR1 is SGHTA, CDR2 FQGNSA. The V end lost 5 bases, the J end lost 11 bases, and 18 bases lay between the germline ends. The CDR3 covers 13 residues. The DNA for the CDR3 is TGTGCCAGCAGCCCCGCCCCCAGGGGTGAGCAGTACTTC. Its protein is CASSPAPRGEQYF.

This chain connects TRBV7-8 to TRBJ2-4; 8 bases map to TRBD2. Germline assignment: CDR1 SGHVS and CDR2 FQNEAQ. The CDR3 spans 13 residues. The trim removed 1 base at V and 13 bases at J, leaving 6 bases unmatched. The DNA for the CDR3 is TGTGCCAGCAGCTTAGGGCTAGCGGGCGCCCAGTACTTC. This codes for CASSLGLAGAQYF. Full variable domain (rest looked up from reference TRBV7-8 and TRBJ2-4): GAGVSQSPRYKVAKRGQDVALRCDPISGHVSLFWYQQALGQGPEFLTYFQNEAQLDKSGLPSDRFFAERPEGSVSTLKIQRTQQEDSAVYLCASSLGLAGAQYFGAGTRLSVL.

This clonotype came up many times. The genes are TRBV20-1 and TRBJ2-7; no clear D. Germline assignment: CDR1 DFQATT and CDR2 SNEGSKA (reference sequence). V was shortened by 1 base and J by 3 bases, with 13 bases between the two germline ends. The length of the CDR3 is 14 residues. The CDR3 sequence is CSARVPGPFYEQYF. CDR3 bases: TGCAGTGCTAGAGTCCCAGGACCCTTCTACGAGCAGTACTTC.

Worth noting for this clonotype: One end of the junction does not line up with germline, which may come from a read error. The chain uses TRBV2 and TRBJ1-6; D gene unclear. The CDR3 is 15 amino acids. From germline, CDR1 is SNHLY and CDR2 FYNNEI. The CDR3 region has the DNA TGTGCCAGCAGTGAAGGATTCTCCAATAATTCACCCCTCCACTTT. As protein: CASSEGFSNNSPLHF.

Ten or more counts support this clonotype. The chain carries TRBV7-9 and TRBJ1-6; D is undetermined. Germline values: CDR1 SEHNR, CDR2 FQNEAQ (reference sequence). The CDR3 totals 12 residues. V was cut by 2 bases and J by 9 bases, with 5 bases left in between. The CDR3 spells CASSLNSSPLHF. The DNA for the CDR3 is TGTGCCAGCAGCTTAAATTCTTCACCCCTCCACTTT.

J is TRBJ1-2 and V is TRBV5-5, with D possibly TRBD1 on 6 matching bases. The length of the CDR3 is 16 residues. Germline values: CDR1 SGHKS, CDR2 YYEKEE (reference sequence). The V end lost 5 bases, the J end lost 4 bases, and 21 bases lay between the germline ends. As DNA, the CDR3 is TGTGCCAGCAGTCAGGGACAAGACGGAATAGTCTATGGCTACACCTTC. This codes for CASSQGQDGIVYGYTF.

This clonotype was counted only a few times. The chain links TRBV7-2 to TRBJ1-2; the D is unclear. Germline lookup yields CDR1 SGHTA and CDR2 FQGNSA. The CDR3 length is 15 residues. Trimming shortened V by 7 bases and J by 5 bases, and 20 bases separated the two germline ends. CDR3 sequence reads: CASIPPTVNWYGYTF. DNA for the CDR3: TGTGCCAGCATCCCCCCGACGGTCAACTGGTATGGCTACACCTTC.

This clonotype was detected only a few times. The rearrangement uses TRBV2 and TRBJ2-6; perhaps TRBD2 as D (5 bases). V lost 3 bases and J lost 4, with 10 bases in between. This CDR3 is built from 15 residues. Germline CDR1 SNHLY, CDR2 FYNNEI. The CDR3 sequence: CASSETGVGANVLTF. The CDR3 nucleotides are TGTGCCAGCAGTGAGACCGGGGTAGGGGCCAACGTCCTGACTTTC.

This clonotype was detected only a few times. The V gene is TRBV15, the J gene TRBJ2-3; no clear D. The CDR3 is 14 residues long. CDR1 is LNHNV and CDR2 is YYDKDF in the germline V gene (reference sequence). V lost 0 bases and J lost 3, with 7 bases in between. CDR3 in DNA: TGTGCCACCAGCAGAGATGTCCAGACAGATACGCAGTATTTT. Protein product: CATSRDVQTDTQYF.

Note on this clonotype: A clone one base away is much larger, so this may be a read error. The rearrangement uses TRBV10-3 and TRBJ1-2; D perhaps matches TRBD1 (6 bases). Germline V gives CDR1 ENHRY, CDR2 SYGVKD. This CDR3 is built from 14 residues. CDR3 region: CAIRESTGAYGYTF. CDR3 sequence (DNA): TGTGCCATCAGGGAGTCGACGGGGGCCTATGGCTACACCTTC.

V gene TRBV15 combines with J gene TRBJ2-1; 8 bases align to TRBD1. The ends lost 4 bases at V and 3 bases at J; junction bases unmatched: 2. Germline V gives CDR1 LNHNV, CDR2 YYDKDF (reference sequence). The length of the CDR3 is 14 residues. The DNA for the CDR3 is TGTGCCACCAGCATCGGACAGGGCTACAATGAGCAGTTCTTC. Translation: CATSIGQGYNEQFF.